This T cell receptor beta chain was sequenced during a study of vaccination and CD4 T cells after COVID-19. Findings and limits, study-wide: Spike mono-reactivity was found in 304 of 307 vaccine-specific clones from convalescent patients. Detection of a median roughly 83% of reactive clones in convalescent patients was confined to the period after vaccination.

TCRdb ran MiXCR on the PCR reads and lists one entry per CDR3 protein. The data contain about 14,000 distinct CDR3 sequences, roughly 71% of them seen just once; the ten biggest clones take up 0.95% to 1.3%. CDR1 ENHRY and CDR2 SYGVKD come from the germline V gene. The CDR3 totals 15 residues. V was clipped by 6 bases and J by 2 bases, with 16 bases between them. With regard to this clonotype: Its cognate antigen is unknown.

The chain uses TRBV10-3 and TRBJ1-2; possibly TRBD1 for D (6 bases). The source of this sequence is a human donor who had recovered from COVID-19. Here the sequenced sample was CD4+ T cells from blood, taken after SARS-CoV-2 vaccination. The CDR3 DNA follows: TGTGCCATCAGCGACCTCGGACAGCTGAACTATGGCTACACCTTC. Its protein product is CAISDLGQLNYGYTF.